This paragraph reports one TCR beta chain. This entry is derived from a study of blood T cell repertoires in COVID-19. About the study: The United States, Italy and Spain supplied acute and convalescent COVID-19 samples. The cDNA or gDNA used as material had been derived from T cells, B-cell-depleted T cells, or PBMCs.

In the original workflow: It was from reference gene primer amplification that nucleated cell counts were estimated. Measured with immunoSEQ multiplex PCR; TCRdb has only the in-frame clones, and not every one. The DNA was the basis for D and trimming; V, J and clone size are from that table. The table shows about 160,000 clones, with more than 85% occurring only once. Followed over time, Seattle patients had been enrolled while infection was active. In germline, CDR1 is SGHTA, CDR2 FQGNSA. CDR3 length: 12 residues. Between the trimmed V and J ends, which lost 3 bases and 10 bases, there was a span of 12 bases.

The sequenced sample was peripheral blood. The sequence was obtained from a woman in her fifties or sixties with COVID-19, enrolled during active disease. The chain links TRBV7-2 to TRBJ1-1; D gene uncertain. As DNA, the CDR3 is TGTGCCAGCAGCTTCATCCAGGTTGGAGCTTTCTTT. It codes for CASSFIQVGAFF.